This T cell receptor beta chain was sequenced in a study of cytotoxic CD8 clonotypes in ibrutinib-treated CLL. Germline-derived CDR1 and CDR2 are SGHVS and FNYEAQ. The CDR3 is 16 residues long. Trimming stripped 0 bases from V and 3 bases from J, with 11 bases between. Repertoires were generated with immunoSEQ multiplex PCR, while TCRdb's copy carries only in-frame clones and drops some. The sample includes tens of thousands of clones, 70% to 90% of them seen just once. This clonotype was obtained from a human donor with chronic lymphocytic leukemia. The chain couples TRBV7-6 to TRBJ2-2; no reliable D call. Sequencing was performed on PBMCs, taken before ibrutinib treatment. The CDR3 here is CASSLAGEHYTGELFF. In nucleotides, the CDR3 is TGTGCCAGCAGCTTAGCGGGTGAACATTACACCGGGGAGCTGTTTTTT.